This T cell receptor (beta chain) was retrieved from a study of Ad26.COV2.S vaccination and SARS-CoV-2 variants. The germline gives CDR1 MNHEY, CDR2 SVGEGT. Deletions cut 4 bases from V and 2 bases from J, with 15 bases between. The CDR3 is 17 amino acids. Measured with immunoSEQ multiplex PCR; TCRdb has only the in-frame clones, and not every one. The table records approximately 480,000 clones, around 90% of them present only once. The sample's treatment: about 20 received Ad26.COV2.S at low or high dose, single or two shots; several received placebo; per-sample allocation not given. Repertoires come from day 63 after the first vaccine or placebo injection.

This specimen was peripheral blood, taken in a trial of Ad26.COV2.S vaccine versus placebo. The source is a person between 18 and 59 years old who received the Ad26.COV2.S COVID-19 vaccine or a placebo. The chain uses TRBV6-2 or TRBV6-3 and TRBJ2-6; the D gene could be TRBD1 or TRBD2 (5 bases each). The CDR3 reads CASSSGTQWTGANVLTF. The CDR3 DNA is TGTGCCAGCAGTTCAGGGACCCAATGGACTGGGGCCAACGTCCTGACTTTC.